This T cell receptor (beta chain) was retrieved from a study of beta chain features in type 1 diabetes. Broader study findings: For cells with high TCR expression, cDNA sequencing could yield over-representation. Whatever favoring of shorter templates PCR might show would apply equally to patients and controls.

The CDR3 is 16 amino acids. Germline assignment: CDR1 SGHVS and CDR2 FQNEAQ. V gave up 6 bases and J gave up 2 bases; unmatched junction bases: 9. Only a few counts were recorded for this clone. The antigen remains unidentified. The entirety of the isolated RNA underwent reverse transcription, so expressed TCRB transcripts were sequenced. TCRdb's copy holds only in-frame clones and misses some; the assay was immunoSEQ multiplex PCR. This sample carries around 500,000 clones, approximately 10% of them seen once, and the ten largest clones take approximately 0.045%. The sample taken for sequencing was naive CD4+ T cells from blood. V is TRBV7-8 and J is TRBJ1-2, with TRBD1 matching over 10 bases. The sequence derives from a woman in her late teens or twenties in good health. The CDR3 protein is CASRRAPGQGNYGYTF. The DNA of the CDR3 is TGTGCCAGCAGACGAGCCCCGGGACAGGGGAACTATGGCTACACCTTC.